This TCR beta chain originates from a study of blood T cell repertoires in COVID-19. Study-wide context: Samples came from the United States, Italy and Spain, spanning acute and convalescent COVID-19. The analysed material was cDNA or gDNA that came from T cells, B-cell-depleted T cells, or PBMCs.

The authors' processing: Reference gene primer amplification gave estimated nucleated cell counts. Method: immunoSEQ multiplex PCR; TCRdb's copy keeps in-frame clones and lacks some. The D gene and trimming were derived from the DNA, and the V and J assignments and clone size from that table. Of about 75,000 clones in the sample, approximately 74% were seen once. The CDR3 is 16 amino acids. The germline V and J ends were trimmed by 0 bases and 0 bases, with 10 bases remaining between them. Germline lookup yields CDR1 SGHDT and CDR2 YYEEEE. The clonotype was recovered from a human donor with acute or convalescent COVID-19. The donor label of this sample is uncertain. The sequenced sample was peripheral blood. The genes are TRBV5-6 and TRBJ1-3, with TRBD1 as a possible D gene (6 bases). In nucleotides, the CDR3 is TGTGCCAGCAGCTTGGGGACAGTCCCCTCTGGAAACACCATATATTTT. It yields the protein CASSLGTVPSGNTIYF.